The following is a T cell receptor beta chain sequence with its context. CDR1 and CDR2 (germline): KGHDR, SFDVKD. This CDR3 contains 16 residues. V was pared by 1 base and J by 8 bases, with 17 bases between. The source of the sample is a study of patients and donors after allogeneic stem cell transplantation. TCRdb recomputed calls from the RT-PCR reads with MiXCR, one row per CDR3 protein. The table lists tens of thousands of distinct CDR3 sequences, about 31% of them singletons. The receptor was isolated from a human donor who was either an allogeneic HSCT recipient or a stem cell or donor lymphocyte infusion donor (not recorded which). It is not recorded whose cells these are; they may come from a transplant donor. The sample was blood, either unsorted or a sorted T cell fraction (not recorded which). The J gene is TRBJ2-1, the V gene TRBV24-1, with D perhaps TRBD1 (6 bases). This chain's CDR3 is CATSDLGDKVIDEQFF. DNA for the CDR3: TGTGCCACCAGTGATTTAGGGGACAAGGTCATCGATGAGCAGTTCTTC.